The rows below give T cell receptor beta chains drawn from one sample of a study of T cells in Graves' hyperthyroidism and ophthalmopathy. TCRdb called the multiplex PCR reads again in MiXCR, with one record for every CDR3 protein. The sample consists of 550,000 to 600,000 distinct CDR3 sequences, around 46% of them appearing once. The sample consisted of peripheral blood or thyroid tissue (not recorded which). Receptors originate from an adult woman with Graves' disease, either hyperthyroidism or ophthalmopathy (not recorded which). Both conserved end residues are part of each CDR3. A D gene is named only where the DNA matches it firmly. Expanded clones get a size class; other rows say once, few or many, or leave the size out.

size	D	V	J	DNA	CDR3
few	-	TRBV12-3/TRBV12-4	TRBJ2-2	TGTGCCAGCAGCCCCCAGGTCGGGGAGCTGTTTTTT	CASSPQVGELFF
few	-	TRBV18	TRBJ2-5	TGTGCCAGCGTCGGAATCGAAGAGACCCAGTACTTC	CASVGIEETQYF
-	TRBD1	TRBV15	TRBJ1-4	TGTGCCACCAGCAGAGGGACAGGGTTTGGCGAAAAACTGTTTTTT	CATSRGTGFGEKLFF
-	-	TRBV9	TRBJ2-7	TGTGCCAGCAGCCCCCGCCGGGACGGGTCCTACGAGCAGTACTTC	CASSPRRDGSYEQYF
few	-	TRBV10-3	TRBJ2-3	TGTGCCATCAGTGGGTGGGTGGCGGGCACAGATACGCAGTATTTT	CAISGWVAGTDTQYF
-	-	TRBV10-3	TRBJ1-4	TGTGCCATCAGCGACAGCAAAGCAGCAACTAATGAAAAACTGTTTTTT	CAISDSKAATNEKLFF
few	-	TRBV24-1	TRBJ1-2	TGTGCCACCAGCGCCGGGGGCAACGGCTACACCTTC	CATSAGGNGYTF
many	TRBD2	TRBV9	TRBJ2-7	TGTGCCAGCAGCGTAGCATCGGGAGGGAAATACGAGCAGTACTTC	CASSVASGGKYEQYF
few	-	TRBV28	TRBJ1-1	TGTGCCAGCCGCAGTGTTGGCGAAGCTTTCTTT	CASRSVGEAFF
many	-	TRBV20-1	TRBJ1-5	TGCAGTGCCCGAGCCCATACGGGCAATCAGCCCCAGCATTTT	CSARAHTGNQPQHF
-	-	TRBV10-3	TRBJ1-1	TGTGCCACCGGTACGGGGGGTATGGCTGAAGCTTTCTTT	CATGTGGMAEAFF
-	-	TRBV28	TRBJ2-7	TGTGCCAGCAGTTTAACAGCGTCGGAGCAGTACTTC	CASSLTASEQYF
few	-	TRBV18	TRBJ2-7	TGTGCCAGCTCACCGCGACAGCTCACCTACGAGCAGTACTTC	CASSPRQLTYEQYF
-	TRBD2	TRBV29-1	TRBJ2-7	TGCAGCGTTGAAGGTAGCGGGGGAGGCTACGAGCAGTACTTC	CSVEGSGGGYEQYF
many	-	TRBV20-1	TRBJ2-2	TGCAGTGCTGAAGTGCGGCGGGGCACCGGGGAGCTGTTTTTT	CSAEVRRGTGELFF
-	TRBD2	TRBV28	TRBJ2-2	TGTGCCAGCACCCCCCCGGCGGGACTAGCGGGCACCGGGGAGCTGTTTTTT	CASTPPAGLAGTGELFF
-	-	TRBV7-8	TRBJ1-5	TGTGCTACAACTCAGGGACACAATCAGCCCCAGCATTTT	CATTQGHNQPQHF
-	-	TRBV2	TRBJ1-1	TGTGCCAGCAGTGAGGGCAGGGCCGGGACTGAAGCTTTCTTT	CASSEGRAGTEAFF
many	TRBD1	TRBV6-6	TRBJ1-1	TGTGCCAGCAGTTACTCCCGGGACAGGGGCCTCGAAGCTTTCTTT	CASSYSRDRGLEAFF
-	-	TRBV6-4	TRBJ2-7	TGTGCCATCAGTGTAGGGACTCACGAGCAGTACTTC	CAISVGTHEQYF
-	-	TRBV19	TRBJ2-2	TGTGCCAGTAGTGCCGGCCTGGGCACCGGGGAGCTGTTTTTT	CASSAGLGTGELFF
many	-	TRBV9	TRBJ2-7	TGTGCCAGCAGCGGAGCGGTCCGGGGCGAGCAGTACTTC	CASSGAVRGEQYF
many	TRBD1	TRBV15	TRBJ1-6	TGTGCCACCAGCCCTAAACAGGGGGATAATTCACCCCTCCACTTT	CATSPKQGDNSPLHF
-	TRBD2	TRBV15	TRBJ2-5	TGTGCCACCAGCCGGGGACTAGCGGGGACCCAAGAGACCCAGTACTTC	CATSRGLAGTQETQYF
few	-	TRBV30	TRBJ1-2	TGTGCCTGGAGTAGGGGGACCGCTAACTATGGCTACACCTTC	CAWSRGTANYGYTF
-	-	TRBV7-2	TRBJ2-5	TGTGCCAGCAGCTTAGTCGACTGGCAAGAGACCCAGTACTTC	CASSLVDWQETQYF
many	TRBD1	TRBV7-9	TRBJ2-5	TGTGCCAGCAGCTCCCAGGGACAGGGGATGGAGACCCAGTACTTC	CASSSQGQGMETQYF
few	-	TRBV6-4	TRBJ1-1	TGTGCCAGCAGTGGGGGTGTTACTTTCTTT	CASSGGVTFF
-	-	TRBV2	TRBJ1-2	TGTGCCAGCAGGGCCGGTCAGGGCTACACCTTC	CASRAGQGYTF
many	-	TRBV7-8	TRBJ2-7	TGTGCCAGCAGCTTATTGGGCGGAACTATTCCCTACGAGCAGTACTTC	CASSLLGGTIPYEQYF